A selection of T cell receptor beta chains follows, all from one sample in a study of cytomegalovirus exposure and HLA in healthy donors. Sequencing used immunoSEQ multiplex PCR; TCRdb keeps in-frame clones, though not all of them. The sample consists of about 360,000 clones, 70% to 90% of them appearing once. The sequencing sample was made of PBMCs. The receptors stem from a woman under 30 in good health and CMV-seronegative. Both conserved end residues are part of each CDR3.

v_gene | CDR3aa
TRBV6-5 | CASSYRGLNYGYTF
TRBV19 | CASSMYGNYGYTF
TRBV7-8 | CASSYRTRNTEAFF
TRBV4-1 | CASSQDRTGEYQETQYF
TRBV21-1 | CASSLRDTPRPHNEQFF
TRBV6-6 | CASSHDPWGQTEAFF
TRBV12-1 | CASSFRDRVEKLFF
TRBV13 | CASRPRLGGEKLFF
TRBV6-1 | CASSRFANVDREAFF
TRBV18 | CASAGGSSYNEQFF
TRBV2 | CASSETSGNTGELFF
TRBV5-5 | CASSPRGPKNTEAFF
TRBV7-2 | CASSLTSGNVDEQYF
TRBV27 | CASSSHRELYEQYF
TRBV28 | CASSSTRRQGVGEKLFF
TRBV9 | CASSVGLAGGRETQYF
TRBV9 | CASSVDYTAGNTIYF
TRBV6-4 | CASSDAGQGASEQFF
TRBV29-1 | CSVARGGEAFF
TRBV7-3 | CASSLERSSYNEQFF
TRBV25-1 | CASSGDRPNQPQHF
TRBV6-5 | CASREQGGKRNTIYF
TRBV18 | CASLLSGGEDEQFF
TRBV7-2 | CASSLASGSFSADTQYF
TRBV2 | CASSETSGSSYEQYF
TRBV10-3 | CAIEATGKSEAFF
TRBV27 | CASSLGSGQGYEQYF
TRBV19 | CASSSSAGFLYEQYF
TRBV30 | CACHRPGSNQPQHF
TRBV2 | CASRFGLAERGGDNEQFF
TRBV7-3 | CASSLTRAVNNEQFF
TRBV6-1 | CASSEVRGRGGSEQYF
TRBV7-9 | CASSSLQGEQETQYF
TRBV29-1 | CSVEGAGGNTEAFF
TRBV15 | CATSRTRTGELHYGYTF
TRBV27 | CASSRHGGDGGYTF
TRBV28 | CASRSTGRKLFF
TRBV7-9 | CATTGRSTGELFF
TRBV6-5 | CATNTRYEQFF
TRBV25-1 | CASSPSIDSYSNQPQHF
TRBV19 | CASSMGGRGTDTQYF
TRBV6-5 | CASTPPSGVYEQYF
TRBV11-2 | CASSPSGVETQYF
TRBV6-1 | CASRRGIIGSGELFF
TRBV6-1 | CASTRPGGRYEQYF
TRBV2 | CASQSGSQETQYF
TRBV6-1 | CASSPRSNEQFF